This paragraph reports one T cell receptor beta chain. Produced via immunoSEQ multiplex PCR; TCRdb's table is partial and in-frame only. The sample has about 110,000 clones, 65% to 85% seen once; the top ten hold roughly 1.5%. There are 14 residues in the CDR3. V was pared by 3 bases and J by 9 bases, with 4 bases of the junction left unmatched. The V gene's germline CDR1 is LNHDA and CDR2 SQIVND (reference sequence). The sample comes from a study of blood T cell repertoires in COVID-19. This sequence originates from a man in his forties or fifties with acute or convalescent COVID-19. The chain is built from TRBV19 and TRBJ1-6, with 8 bases identical to TRBD1. The sequenced sample was peripheral blood. CDR3 protein: CASSIGTGFSPLHF. DNA of the CDR3: TGTGCCAGTAGTATTGGGACAGGCTTTTCACCCCTCCACTTT.